This record covers a single T cell receptor beta chain. Method: immunoSEQ multiplex PCR; TCRdb's copy keeps in-frame clones and lacks some. This table has around 230,000 clones, about 81% appearing once. The data were obtained in a study of blood T cell repertoires in COVID-19. With 4 bases clipped from V and 6 bases from J, the junction kept 9 bases outside the gene matches. CDR1 SGHNT and CDR2 YENEEA come from the germline V gene. The CDR3 is 15 residues long. This receptor was obtained from a man aged 35-49 years who had recovered from COVID-19. Sequencing input: PBMCs or T cells enriched from blood (not recorded which). The chain uses TRBV11-3 and TRBJ2-7; 10 bases map to TRBD2. CDR3 coding DNA: TGTGCCAGCAGCTCACACCCGGGGACTAGCGCCGAGCAGTACTTC. Encoded protein: CASSSHPGTSAEQYF.